This T cell receptor beta chain was sequenced in a study of shared clonotypes between healthy human individuals. Overall study: The study drew on two women and three men aged 18 to 49 as donors.

As to this clone: A much larger clone lies a single base off, so this may be a read error.

The CDR3 spans 18 residues. The germline V gene encodes CDR1 SGHRS and CDR2 YFSETQ. Measured with immunoSEQ multiplex PCR; TCRdb has only the in-frame clones, and not every one. Found here are 520,000 or so clones, 75% to 85% of them singletons; the top ten hold approximately 13%. Sequenced: PBMCs. This TCR came from a woman aged 40 to 49 in good health. Some clones in this sample may be carry-over from other donors' samples. The rearrangement uses TRBV5-1 and TRBJ2-2; 7 nucleotides match TRBD1. The chain's CDR3 is CASSWLGQGVANTGKLFF. In DNA form, the CDR3 reads TGCGCCAGCAGCTGGTTAGGTCAGGGGGTAGCGAACACCGGGAAGCTGTTTTTT.